This T cell receptor (beta chain) was recorded in a study of blood T cell repertoires in COVID-19. Clones were read by immunoSEQ multiplex PCR, and TCRdb kept only the in-frame ones, dropping some. The table includes some 280,000 clones, about 85% detected once. Per the germline V gene, CDR1 is MNHEY and CDR2 is SVGAGI. Trimming cost V 4 bases and J 6 bases; bases outside gene matches: 6. CDR3 length: 15 amino acids. This chain connects TRBV6-5 to TRBJ2-7; 13 bases agree with TRBD2. The receptor's source is a woman aged 45-65 years with active or convalescent COVID-19. The sample consisted of peripheral blood. The CDR3, as DNA: TGTGCCAGCAGTTCCTTACTAGCGGGAGGGTTCGAGCAGTACTTC. Its protein is CASSSLLAGGFEQYF.